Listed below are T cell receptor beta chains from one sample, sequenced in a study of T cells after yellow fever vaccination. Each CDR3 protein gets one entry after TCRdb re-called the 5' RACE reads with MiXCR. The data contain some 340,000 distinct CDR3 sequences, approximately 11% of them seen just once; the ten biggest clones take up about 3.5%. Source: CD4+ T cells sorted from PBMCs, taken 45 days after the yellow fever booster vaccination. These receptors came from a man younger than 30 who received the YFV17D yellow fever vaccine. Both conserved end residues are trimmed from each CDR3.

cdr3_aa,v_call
ASSPQRNYGYT,TRBV12-3/TRBV12-4
ASSLYRGAETQY,TRBV28
ASSQEGAFSQAF,TRBV4-1
ASSRQGLAGANVLT,TRBV6-2/TRBV6-3
ASSYMTVGVQY,TRBV27
SARDAGGNSPLH,TRBV20-1
SARDPIRDGYT,TRBV20-1
ASSFTRFFSEQY,TRBV2
ASSLLAGPSTDTQY,TRBV7-2
ASSLNAGNSEQF,TRBV7-2
ASNRDTSSTDTQY,TRBV6-1
ASSIRPYTDTQY,TRBV19
ASSLIAGGSTDTQY,TRBV7-2
ASSLARGNTGELF,TRBV7-2
ASSPQGVALQETQY,TRBV7-2
SASNGGLYEQY,TRBV20-1
ASSPDQAKNIQY,TRBV18
SATDRGPDTQY,TRBV20-1
ASSQMNYGYT,TRBV14
ASTGGGAGELF,TRBV12-3/TRBV12-4
ATSETDRDANQPQH,TRBV24-1
ATSDRGGPLGETQY,TRBV24-1
ASKKGGSYNEQF,TRBV19